Below are 12 T cell receptor beta chains sequenced from a single sample in a study of Ad26.COV2.S vaccination and SARS-CoV-2 variants. Indicated treatment: roughly 19 received Ad26.COV2.S at low or high dose, single or two shots; several received placebo; per-sample allocation not given. Sampling took place 63 days after the first vaccine or placebo injection. Profiled with immunoSEQ multiplex PCR; TCRdb holds only in-frame clones, not every one. Of roughly 320,000 clones in the sample, approximately 80% were seen once. The source was peripheral blood, collected in a trial of Ad26.COV2.S vaccine versus placebo. These receptors came from a person between 18 and 59 years old who received the Ad26.COV2.S COVID-19 vaccine or a placebo.

A note on this clone: Within the sample, other DNA sequences also encode this same CDR3. This chain connects TRBV28 to TRBJ1-5; D unclear. The V end lost 5 bases, the J end lost 1 base, and 6 bases lay between the germline ends. Germline V gene data show CDR1 as MDHEN and CDR2 as SYDVKM. The CDR3 is 13 residues long. The CDR3 loop reads CASSPDSNQPQHF. In DNA, the CDR3 is TGTGCCAGCAGTCCGGACAGCAATCAGCCCCAGCATTTT.

This chain links TRBV5-1 with TRBJ1-4, with D tentatively TRBD1 (6 bases). Germline lookup yields CDR1 SGHRS and CDR2 YFSETQ. The CDR3 has 18 amino acids. The V gene lost 4 bases and the J gene lost 3 bases, with 22 bases spanning the gap. CDR3 DNA sequence: TGCGCCAGCAGCCAGCAACCTTCAGGGGCCGTGGCTAATGAAAAACTGTTTTTT. It translates to CASSQQPSGAVANEKLFF. Full variable domain (outside the CDR3, taken from reference TRBV5-1 and TRBJ1-4): KAGVTQTPRYLIKTRGQQVTLSCSPISGHRSVSWYQQTPGQGLQFLFEYFSETQRNKGNFPGRFSGRQFSNSRSEMNVSTLELGDSALYLCASSQQPSGAVANEKLFFGSGTQLSVL.

J is TRBJ2-1 and V is TRBV7-2, with D maybe TRBD2 (5 bases). The CDR3 consists of 13 residues. Germline lookup yields CDR1 SGHTA and CDR2 FQGNSA. V dropped 2 bases and J dropped 7 bases, with 9 bases sitting between them. The CDR3 bases are TGTGCCAGCAGCTTATACAGAGGGAATGAGCAGTTCTTC. Protein sequence: CASSLYRGNEQFF.

The chain links TRBV3-1 (or the pseudogene TRBV3-2) to TRBJ1-3; D might be TRBD1 (6 bases). V was trimmed by 7 bases and J by 3 bases, leaving 13 bases between them. Germline loops: CDR1 LGHDT, CDR2 YNNKEL (reference sequence). This CDR3 is built from 14 residues. CDR3: CASNHRDSGNTIYF. The CDR3 bases are TGTGCCAGCAACCACAGGGATAGTGGAAACACCATATATTTT.

CDR3 in DNA: TGTGCCAGTACCGAGAGGGCAGGGTCACGTGAAAAACTGTTTTTT. Translating gives CASTERAGSREKLFF. J is TRBJ1-4 and V is TRBV19; weak D call: TRBD1 (5 bases). CDR1 is LNHDA and CDR2 is SQIVND in the germline V gene (reference sequence). The CDR3 has 15 amino acids. V was trimmed by 7 bases and J by 7 bases, leaving 19 bases between them. Using reference TRBV19 and TRBJ1-4 for the parts outside the CDR3, the full variable domain is DGGITQSPKYLFRKEGQNVTLSCEQNLNHDAMYWYRQDPGQGLRLIYYSQIVNDFQKGDIAEGYSVSREKKESFPLTVTSAQKNPTAFYLCASTERAGSREKLFFGSGTQLSVL.

The chain couples TRBV9 to TRBJ1-1; D unclear. The ends were cut back, 4 bases at V and 3 bases at J, with 10 bases in the middle. The V gene's germline CDR1 is SGDLS and CDR2 YYNGEE. The length of the CDR3 is 13 residues. CDR3 in amino acids: CASSLRRDTEAFF. CDR3 DNA: TGTGCCAGCAGCTTAAGACGGGACACTGAAGCTTTCTTT.

The gene calls are TRBV6-5 and TRBJ1-2; 7 bases align to TRBD1. The germline gives CDR1 MNHEY, CDR2 SVGAGI. This CDR3 is built from 15 residues. The ends lost 6 bases at V and 3 bases at J; junction bases unmatched: 10. The CDR3 reads CASRKQDRSHYGYTF. CDR3 nucleotide sequence: TGTGCCAGCAGAAAACAGGACAGGAGCCACTATGGCTACACCTTC.

This CDR3 reads CASSPHTGTRFNEQFF. The CDR3 DNA sequence: TGTGCCAGCAGCCCCCACACAGGGACTCGCTTCAATGAGCAGTTCTTC. The chain carries TRBV7-3 and TRBJ2-1; the D call may be TRBD1 or TRBD2 (6 bases each). The CDR3 spans 16 residues. Germline V gene lookup returns CDR1 SGHTA and CDR2 FQGTGA. The V and J ends lost 5 bases and 6 bases respectively, with 20 bases between them.

The genes are TRBV10-3 and TRBJ1-2; TRBD1 agrees at 7 bases. CDR1 ENHRY and CDR2 SYGVKD come from the germline V gene. V was pared by 6 bases and J by 1 base, with 11 bases of the junction left unmatched. The CDR3 sequence is 16 residues long. CDR3 DNA sequence: TGTGCCATCAGCGGATCCGGGACAGCGAATAACTATGGCTACACCTTC. It encodes CAISGSGTANNYGYTF.

The chain uses TRBV20-1 and TRBJ2-4, with D unclear. CDR1 and CDR2 from the germline V gene are DFQATT and SNEGSKA (reference sequence). The V end lost 3 bases, the J end lost 0 bases, and 9 bases lay between the germline ends. The CDR3 is 14 amino acids. The CDR3 is CSASSTLAKNIQYF. For the CDR3, the DNA is TGCAGTGCTAGTTCGACGCTAGCCAAAAACATTCAGTACTTC.

A few counts support this clone. The chain joins TRBV27 to TRBJ2-2; D perhaps matches TRBD2 (7 bases). CDR1 and CDR2 from the germline V gene are MNHEY and SMNVEV (reference sequence). This CDR3 comprises 16 residues. With 4 bases removed from V and 0 bases from J, the gap between germline ends came to 12 bases. The CDR3 is CASSWRGPANTGELFF. The CDR3 DNA sequence: TGTGCCAGCAGTTGGCGGGGGCCAGCGAACACCGGGGAGCTGTTTTTT.

V and J are TRBV7-9 and TRBJ1-1; maybe TRBD1 (5 bases). Trimming took off 3 bases at V and 0 bases at J, with 11 bases between the two ends. The CDR3 is made up of 15 amino acids. CDR1 and CDR2 from the germline V gene are SEHNR and FQNEAQ (reference sequence). This chain's CDR3 is CASSFGGAVNTEAFF. CDR3 bases: TGTGCCAGCAGCTTTGGTGGGGCGGTGAACACTGAAGCTTTCTTT.